This T cell receptor (beta chain) was captured in a study of human versus mouse CDR3 diversity and MHC coevolution (dated by TCRdb to the late 2010s). For the study in its entirety: The immunoSEQ assay was reported to detect one in 200,000 T cells and to minimize multiplex PCR amplification bias. Across mouse and human samples, each sample had between about 0.6 x 10^7 and 1.7 x 10^7 valid reads. Three healthy volunteer blood donors made up the human cohort, with one aged 30 to 40, one aged 40 to 50 and one aged 60 to 69 at collection. Human naive CD4 T cell repertoires served as a reference for TCR selection on multiple MHC II alleles, compared against human-TCR-locus transgenic mice with single MHC II.

As regards this clone: What this receptor recognizes is not known. No base-level quality is on record; no much larger clone is a single base apart.

General study outcomes and caveats: iCHAO1 estimates gave humans the largest TCR beta repertoire, approximately 1.7 million clonotypes, attributed likely to selection by multiple MHC II molecules. Because human T cells were selected on roughly 6 MHC II alleles, repertoire diversity in humans and mice was not considered directly comparable. On average, humans had more CDR3 deletions and insertions than mice, indicating greater exonuclease and TdT activity. Among all compared groups, two of the three human donors had the lowest clonal inequality scores.

Genomic DNA was extracted from the sorted cells using the QIAGEN blood and tissue kit and was quantified on a NanoDrop 1000. The immunoSEQ platform deep sequenced and quantified TCR alpha and beta chains by multiplex PCR of genomic DNA. The original methods were these. Annotation of the TCR sequences relied on IMGT gene and region definitions. Out-of-frame rearrangements served as a stand-in for the preselection repertoire and were compared with in-frame clonotypes. Repertoire size was estimated with the iCHAO1 estimator supplied with the immunoSEQ platform. A Gini index, which is based on the Lorenz curve, was applied to in-frame amino acid clonotypes to measure clonal inequality. The intersect function in the R package tcR was used to count shared clonotypes, while the Jaccard index served to score similarity. Frequencies of V, J and V-J usage were subjected to principal component analysis with the R prcomp function, without normalization. TCRdb took this table from immuneACCESS and kept in-frame rearrangements with V and J called. Such tables lack part of the clones; where checked against another copy, unresolved V genes explain under half of the gap, and the rest is unexplained. V and J calls and clone size are those listed in that table; D and trimming were worked out from the DNA. This sample is represented by roughly 80,000 clones; around 93% of them were singletons. The top ten hold less than 0.19% of the sample.

Fluorescence-activated cell sorting was used to isolate naive CD4 T cells, defined as CD45RO-negative and CD62L-positive, from PBMCs. Approximately 52 ml of fresh peripheral blood was collected from each donor, and PBMCs were isolated by Ficoll density centrifugation. All samples were sorted on a FACSAria III instrument and reached purity above 85%. This receptor was obtained from a person aged 30-70 years in good health. Specimen: naive CD4+ T cells from blood. Read against the paper, the sample's cell subset or site label means: CD45RO-negative CD62L-positive naive CD4 T cells.

CDR3 protein: CSVSGQGLHEQYF. At the DNA level, the sequence is TGCAGCGTCTCAGGACAGGGATTGCACGAGCAGTACTTC. The sequence joins TRBV29-1 to TRBJ2-7, with 8 bases aligning to TRBD1. The CDR3 holds 13 amino acids from the cysteine to the phenylalanine. The only DNA kept is the CDR3, 39 bases in frame from the first base. At the junction V is shortened by 6 bases and J by 5 bases; bases outside the gene matches: 9. The germline V gene yields SQVTM for CDR1 and ANQGSEA for CDR2.